Listed here is a single T cell receptor (beta chain). This CDR3 region has 15 residues. Germline V gives CDR1 MNHNS, CDR2 SASEGT. V shed 8 bases and J 5 bases; nucleotides not matched to a gene: 9. The data stem from a study of shared clonotypes between healthy human individuals. Background on the study: Donor ages ranged 18 to 49 years: a couple of women, a few men.

It was on ten immunoSEQ deep assay plates that unsorted PBMC DNA was sequenced. Generated by immunoSEQ multiplex PCR, the TCRdb table keeps only in-frame clones and is missing some. The data contain about 480,000 clones, roughly 79% of them singletons. The receptor was derived from a woman aged 40 to 55 in good health. Some clones in this sample may be carry-over from other donors' samples. The V call is TRBV6-1, the J call TRBJ1-5; 10 bases agree with TRBD1. The sequenced material came from PBMCs. Here the CDR3 reads CASFAGTGAHQPQHF. The DNA of the CDR3 is TGTGCCAGCTTCGCGGGGACAGGGGCCCATCAGCCCCAGCATTTT.